One sample yielded the 20 T cell receptor beta chains listed below, sequenced in a study of blood T cell repertoires in COVID-19. Assay: immunoSEQ multiplex PCR; the TCRdb copy retains only in-frame clones and omits some. The sample includes about 190,000 clones, 75% to 90% of them seen just once. Sequencing was done on a sample of peripheral blood. The receptors come from a man aged 25-45 years with acute or convalescent COVID-19.

CDR3 coding DNA: TGTGCCAGCAGCCCTAGACGCATTAACACCGGGGAGCTGTTTTTT. This gives the protein CASSPRRINTGELFF. The rearrangement uses TRBV7-6 and TRBJ2-2; D remains unclear. V gave up 5 bases and J gave up 2 bases, with 12 bases separating them. The CDR3 runs to 15 residues. Per germline, CDR1 SGHVS and CDR2 FNYEAQ.

The chain carries TRBV27 and TRBJ2-5; 9 bases match TRBD2. The CDR3 totals 14 residues. With 4 bases clipped from V and 5 bases from J, the junction kept 5 bases outside the gene matches. CDR1 is MNHEY, CDR2 SMNVEV, per germline (reference sequence). CDR3 coding DNA: TGTGCCAGCAGTTCGGGACTAGCCGGCGAGACCCAGTACTTC. Its protein product is CASSSGLAGETQYF.

The chain employs TRBV5-1 and TRBJ2-1; a possible D gene is TRBD1 (6 bases). Trimming shortened V by 4 bases and J by 5 bases, and 13 bases separated the two germline ends. CDR1 is SGHRS and CDR2 is YFSETQ in the germline V gene. CDR3 length equals 14 residues. The CDR3 sequence is CASSPRTAHNEQFF. CDR3 sequence (DNA): TGCGCCAGCAGCCCCCGGACAGCCCACAATGAGCAGTTCTTC.

The chain joins TRBV5-1 to TRBJ2-2; possible D gene TRBD1, 6 bases. This CDR3 is built from 14 residues. Germline V gene lookup returns CDR1 SGHRS and CDR2 YFSETQ. V dropped 3 bases and J dropped 6 bases, with 12 bases sitting between them. In nucleotides, the CDR3 is TGCGCCAGCAGCTCGAGACAGGTGCCCGGGGAGCTGTTTTTT. Translating it yields CASSSRQVPGELFF.

V gene TRBV6-5 combines with J gene TRBJ1-1; 7 positions agree with TRBD1. Germline V CDR1 and CDR2: MNHEY, SVGAGI. The CDR3 has 13 residues. Losses at the gene ends were 6 bases for V and 7 bases for J; bases not matched to a gene: 8. CDR3 sequence: CASSPQRQGEAFF. CDR3 DNA: TGTGCCAGCAGCCCCCAGAGACAGGGTGAAGCTTTCTTT.

This clone was observed once. V and J are TRBV5-1 and TRBJ1-2; D remains unclear. CDR1 and CDR2 from the germline V gene are SGHRS and YFSETQ. V was clipped by 0 bases and J by 5 bases, with 17 bases between them. The CDR3 runs to 16 residues. The DNA for the CDR3 is TGCGCCAGCAGCTTGGCTGGCGGGTATGAAGAGTATGGCTACACCTTC. This translates into CASSLAGGYEEYGYTF.

V usage is TRBV27 and J usage is TRBJ2-7; perhaps TRBD2 as D (5 bases). This CDR3 region has 16 residues. The germline CDR1 and CDR2 sequences are MNHEY and SMNVEV (reference sequence). The V and J ends lost 5 bases and 4 bases respectively, with 21 bases between them. The CDR3 DNA reads TGTGCCAGCAGTCCGGTGGAGGCCCCTCGAATATACGAGCAGTACTTC. It translates to CASSPVEAPRIYEQYF.

The genes are TRBV2 and TRBJ1-1, with 7 positions matching TRBD1. The CDR3 extends over 14 amino acids. The junction had 8 bases not matched to a gene; V was cut back by 6 bases and J by 4 bases. The germline V gene encodes CDR1 SNHLY and CDR2 FYNNEI. CDR3 DNA sequence: TGTGCCAGCAGCCCGCGAGACAGGGTCACTGAAGCTTTCTTT. Amino acids: CASSPRDRVTEAFF.

The rearrangement uses TRBV4-2 and TRBJ1-2, with D uncertain. There are 15 residues in the CDR3. Germline loops: CDR1 LGHNA, CDR2 YNFKEQ. V shed 2 bases and J shed 8 bases, with 18 bases lying between them. The CDR3 region has the DNA TGTGCCAGCAGCCAAACCACCTTCGTGGTGAGCGGCTACACCTTC. This sequence encodes CASSQTTFVVSGYTF.

Only a few counts were recorded for this clone. The chain recombines TRBV23-1 with TRBJ1-4, with D uncertain. TRBV23-1 belongs to the ORF category, with a function that is uncertain. The CDR3 runs to 13 residues. The V end lost 11 bases, the J end lost 7 bases, and 17 bases lay between the germline ends. CDR3 loop: CASTRGRSEKLFF. The CDR3 coding sequence is TGCGCCTCTACCAGAGGGCGGAGTGAAAAACTGTTTTTT.

The gene calls are TRBV6-6 and TRBJ2-5; weak D call: TRBD2 (7 bases). The ends were cut back, 7 bases at V and 5 bases at J, with 20 bases in the middle. The CDR3 consists of 15 residues. CDR1 and CDR2 (germline): MNHNY, SVGAGI (reference sequence). The CDR3 is CASTTGTTGVETQYF. The CDR3 coding sequence is TGTGCCAGCACTACAGGGACTACCGGGGTCGAGACCCAGTACTTC.

CDR3 protein: CASSTASGGNTGELFF. The CDR3 nucleotides are TGTGCCAGCTCAACAGCTAGCGGGGGGAACACCGGGGAGCTGTTTTTT. The chain has TRBV18 and TRBJ2-2; 10 bases fit TRBD2. Trimming cost V 5 bases and J 1 base; bases outside gene matches: 4. The CDR3 contains 16 residues. Germline CDR1 KGHSH, CDR2 LQKENI. Supplemented by reference TRBV18 and TRBJ2-2, the full variable domain reads NAGVMQNPRHLVRRRGQEARLRCSPMKGHSHVYWYRQLPEEGLKFMVYLQKENIIDESGMPKERFSAEFPKEGPSILRIQQVVRGDSAAYFCASSTASGGNTGELFFGEGSRLTVL.

J is TRBJ2-1 and V is TRBV6-1; no firm D call. The V end was cut by 1 base, the J end by 6 bases, with 7 bases between. CDR1 MNHNS and CDR2 SASEGT come from the germline V gene. CDR3 length equals 13 residues. Here the CDR3 reads CASSEGYSNEQFF. CDR3 DNA: TGTGCCAGCAGTGAAGGCTACAGCAATGAGCAGTTCTTC.

The chain is built from TRBV9 and TRBJ1-6; D remains ambiguous. Per the germline V gene, CDR1 is SGDLS and CDR2 is YYNGEE. The V and J ends lost 0 bases and 4 bases respectively, with 8 bases between them. The CDR3 consists of 15 residues. The CDR3 sequence is CASSVAQVYNSPLHF. CDR3 sequence (DNA): TGTGCCAGCAGCGTAGCTCAGGTGTATAATTCACCCCTCCACTTT. The variable domain in full, with the rest retrieved from reference TRBV9 and TRBJ1-6, is DSGVTQTPKHLITATGQRVTLRCSPRSGDLSVYWYQQSLDQGLQFLIQYYNGEERAKGNILERFSAQQFPDLHSELNLSSLELGDSALYFCASSVAQVYNSPLHFGNGTRLTVT.

The chain employs TRBV5-1 and TRBJ1-2, with TRBD1 matching over 7 bases. The junction had 4 bases not matched to a gene; V was cut back by 0 bases and J by 5 bases. The germline V gene has CDR1 SGHRS and CDR2 YFSETQ. The CDR3 covers 14 residues. The CDR3 here is CASSLAGTEYGYTF. DNA of the CDR3: TGCGCCAGCAGCTTGGCCGGGACAGAATATGGCTACACCTTC.

The chain carries TRBV7-2 and TRBJ2-7; tentative D call: TRBD1 (5 bases). Germline values: CDR1 SGHTA, CDR2 FQGNSA. The CDR3 is made up of 14 amino acids. V was cut by 5 bases and J by 2 bases, with 13 bases left in between. In DNA, the CDR3 is TGTGCCAGCAGCCAACAGACAGCTACCTACGAGCAGTACTTC. Its protein product is CASSQQTATYEQYF.

This rearrangement joins TRBV30 to TRBJ1-2, with a weak D call TRBD1 (5 bases). Trimming removed 4 bases from V and 2 bases from J, with 17 bases in between. CDR3 length: 15 residues. Germline CDR1 and CDR2: GTSNPN and SVGIG (reference sequence). CDR3 residues: CAWNNSPGGNYGYTF. Here the CDR3 DNA reads TGTGCCTGGAATAATTCCCCGGGGGGGAACTATGGCTACACCTTC.

The rearrangement links TRBV28 to TRBJ1-2; D is perhaps TRBD1 (5 bases). The CDR3 is 16 amino acids. Trimming shortened V by 5 bases and J by 1 base, and 17 bases separated the two germline ends. Germline CDR1 and CDR2: MDHEN and SYDVKM. Written as DNA, the CDR3 is TGTGCCAGCAGTACCCCCGCGGGGGTTGGTAACTATGGCTACACCTTC. Its protein is CASSTPAGVGNYGYTF.

This chain uses TRBV4-1 with TRBJ1-1, with 7 bases aligning to TRBD1. V gave up 2 bases and J gave up 6 bases; unmatched junction bases: 12. Germline lookup yields CDR1 MGHRA and CDR2 YSYEKL. The CDR3 runs 16 residues. CDR3 nucleotide sequence: TGCGCCAGCAGCCAATTGACAAGGGACAGTCGTCCTGAAGCTTTCTTT. Translated, it gives CASSQLTRDSRPEAFF.

The genes are TRBV30 and TRBJ1-1, with TRBD1 identical over 7 bases. J was trimmed by 2 bases and V by 3 bases; bases with no gene match: 9. The CDR3 extends over 15 amino acids. Germline V gene sequence: CDR1 GTSNPN, CDR2 SVGIG (reference sequence). Here the CDR3 DNA reads TGTGCCTGGAGCCTTCCAACAGGGGCAAACACTGAAGCTTTCTTT. Protein sequence: CAWSLPTGANTEAFF.